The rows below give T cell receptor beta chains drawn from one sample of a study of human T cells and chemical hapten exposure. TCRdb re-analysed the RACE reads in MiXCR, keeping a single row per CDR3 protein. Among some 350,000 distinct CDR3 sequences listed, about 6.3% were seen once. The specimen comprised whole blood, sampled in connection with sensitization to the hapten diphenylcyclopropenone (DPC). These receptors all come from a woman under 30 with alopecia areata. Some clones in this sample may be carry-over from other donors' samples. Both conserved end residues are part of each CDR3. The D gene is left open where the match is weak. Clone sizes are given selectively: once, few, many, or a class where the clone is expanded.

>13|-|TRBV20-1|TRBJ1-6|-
TGCAGTGCCCAGGCACCGACAAATTCACCCCTCCACTTT
CSAQAPTNSPLHF
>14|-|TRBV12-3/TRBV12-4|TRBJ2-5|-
TGTGCCAGCAGTTTGATGGGGGGTCAAGAGACCCAGTACTTC
CASSLMGGQETQYF
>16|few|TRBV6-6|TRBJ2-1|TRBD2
TGTGCCAGCAGTTCCGGACTAGCGGCCTACTACAATGAGCAGTTCTTC
CASSSGLAAYYNEQFF
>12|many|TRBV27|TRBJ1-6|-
TGTGCCAGCACGACTCCCGGTTCACCCCTCCACTTT
CASTTPGSPLHF
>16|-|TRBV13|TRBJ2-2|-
TGTGCCAGCAGCTTAGGAGTCGAGGAGAACACCGGGGAGCTGTTTTTT
CASSLGVEENTGELFF
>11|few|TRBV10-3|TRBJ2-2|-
TGTGCCGCCGAAGGGTCCGGGGAGCTGTTTTTT
CAAEGSGELFF
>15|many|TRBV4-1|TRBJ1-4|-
TGCGCCAGCAGCCAAGATACGTGGGATAATGAAAAACTGTTTTTT
CASSQDTWDNEKLFF
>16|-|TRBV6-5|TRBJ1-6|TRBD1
TGTGCCAGCAGCCCAAAGCCGGGACAGGGGAGGTCACCCCTCCACTTT
CASSPKPGQGRSPLHF
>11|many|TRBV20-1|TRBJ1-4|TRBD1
TGCAGTGCTAGAACAGGGGCAAAACTGTTTTTT
CSARTGAKLFF
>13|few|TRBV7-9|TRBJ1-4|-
TGTGCCAGCAGCTTAGTTTTAAATGAAAAACTGTTTTTT
CASSLVLNEKLFF
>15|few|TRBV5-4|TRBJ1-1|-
TGTGCCAGCAGCTTGGACGGGGGGACGGGCACTGAAGCTTTCTTT
CASSLDGGTGTEAFF
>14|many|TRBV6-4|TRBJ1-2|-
TGTGCCAGCAGTGACAGGGAAGACAGTCGCGGCTACACCTTC
CASSDREDSRGYTF
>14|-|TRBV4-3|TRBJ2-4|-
TGCGCCAGCAGCCAAGTGTTAGCCAAAAACATTCAGTACTTC
CASSQVLAKNIQYF
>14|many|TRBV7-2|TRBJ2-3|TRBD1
TGTGCCAGCAGCGCAACCAGGACAGGCGTTACGCAGTATTTT
CASSATRTGVTQYF
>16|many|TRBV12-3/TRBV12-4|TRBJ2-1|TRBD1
TGTGCCAGCAGCCCTGGACAGGGGGCGAGGCGTCTGGAGCAGTTCTTC
CASSPGQGARRLEQFF
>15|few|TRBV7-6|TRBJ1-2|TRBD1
TGTGCCAGCAGCTTGAGCTCGACAGGGTTTAATGGCTACACCTTC
CASSLSSTGFNGYTF
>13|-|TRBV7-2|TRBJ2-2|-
TGTGCCAGCAGCCTTATAAGGGCTGGGGAGCTGTTTTTT
CASSLIRAGELFF
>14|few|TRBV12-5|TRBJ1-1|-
TGTGCTAGTGGCTACCCCCCCAGGGGCCCTGAAGCTTTCTTT
CASGYPPRGPEAFF
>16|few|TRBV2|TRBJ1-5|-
TGTGCCAGCAGTGAAGGTTGGAGGGGACGCAATCAGCCCCAGCATTTT
CASSEGWRGRNQPQHF
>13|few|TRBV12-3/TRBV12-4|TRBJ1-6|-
TGTGCCAGCAGTTTGGCAGGTGATTCACCCCTCCACTTT
CASSLAGDSPLHF
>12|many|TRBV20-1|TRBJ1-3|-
TGCAGTGCTAGATCCGACGGAAACACCATATATTTT
CSARSDGNTIYF
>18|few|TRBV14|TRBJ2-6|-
TGTGCCAGCAGCCCCCCCCGGACAGTGAGGTCTGGGGCCAACGTCCTGACTTTC
CASSPPRTVRSGANVLTF
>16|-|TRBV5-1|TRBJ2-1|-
TGCGCCAGCAGCTTGGGGGGAATTCCCGCTAGGGATGAGCAGTTCTTC
CASSLGGIPARDEQFF
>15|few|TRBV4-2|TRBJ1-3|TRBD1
TGTGCCAGCAGCCCGGCCGGGACAGGAGATACCACCATATATTTT
CASSPAGTGDTTIYF
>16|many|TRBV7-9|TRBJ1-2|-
TGTGCCAGCAGCTTCTCCCCGACGGAGACTAACTATGGCTACACCTTC
CASSFSPTETNYGYTF
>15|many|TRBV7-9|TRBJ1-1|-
TGTGCCAGCAGCACCCGACAGCGCCTGAACACTGAAGCTTTCTTT
CASSTRQRLNTEAFF
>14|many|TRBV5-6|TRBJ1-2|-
TGTGCCAGCAGCTTGGTACTGGGTGACTATGGCTACACCTTC
CASSLVLGDYGYTF
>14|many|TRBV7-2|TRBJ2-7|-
TGTGCCAGCAGCCAAACTAGCCAGGCCAGCGAGCAGTACTTC
CASSQTSQASEQYF
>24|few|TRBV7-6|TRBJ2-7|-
TGTGCCAGCAGCTTAGCGCATGGAGAAGCGACAGTTCTGTCACAACAGGGAGGGGGGAACGAGCAGTACTTC
CASSLAHGEATVLSQQGGGNEQYF
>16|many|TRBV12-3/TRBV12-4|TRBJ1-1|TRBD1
TGTGCCAGCAGTCTTTACGGACAGGGGCAGAACACTGAAGCTTTCTTT
CASSLYGQGQNTEAFF
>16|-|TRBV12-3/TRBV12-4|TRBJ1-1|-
TGTGCCAGTTTCCCCCGTTTCTCCTATATGAACACTGAAGCTTTCTTT
CASFPRFSYMNTEAFF
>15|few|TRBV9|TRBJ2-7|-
TGTGCCAGCAGCTCCGGAGGGGGGGCCCAGTACGAGCAGTACTTC
CASSSGGGAQYEQYF
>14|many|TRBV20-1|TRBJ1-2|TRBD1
TGCAGTGCTAGTGCAGGGGGGAATAACTATGGCTACACCTTC
CSASAGGNNYGYTF
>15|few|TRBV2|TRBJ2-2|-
TGTGCCAGCAGTGATACCGGGACGGTCACCGGGGAGCTGTTTTTT
CASSDTGTVTGELFF
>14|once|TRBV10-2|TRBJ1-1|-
TGCGCCAGCAGCTTGAACAGGGATGGCACTGAAGCTTTCTTT
CASSLNRDGTEAFF
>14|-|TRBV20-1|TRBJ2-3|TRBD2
TGCAGTGCTAGCGGCGGGGGGGGCACAGATACGCAGTATTTT
CSASGGGGTDTQYF
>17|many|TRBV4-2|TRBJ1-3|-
TGTGCCAGCAGCCAAGAGTATGGCAGGGGTTCTGGAAACACCATATATTTT
CASSQEYGRGSGNTIYF
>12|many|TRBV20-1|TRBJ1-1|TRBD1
TGCAGTGCTAGCAGGGGGGACACTGAAGCTTTCTTT
CSASRGDTEAFF
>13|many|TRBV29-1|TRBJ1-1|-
TGCAGCGTTGAAATGGGCAGGGTCACTGAAGCTTTCTTT
CSVEMGRVTEAFF
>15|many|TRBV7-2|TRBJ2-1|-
TGTGCCAGCAGCTTAGTTAACGCAGGGTTGGGGGTGCAGTTCTTC
CASSLVNAGLGVQFF
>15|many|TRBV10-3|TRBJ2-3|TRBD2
TGTGCCATCAGTGAGACTAGCGGCAACACAGATACGCAGTATTTT
CAISETSGNTDTQYF
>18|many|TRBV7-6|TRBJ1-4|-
TGTGCCAGCAGCTTAACCCCAATTGGGCCGGCAACTAATGAAAAACTGTTTTTT
CASSLTPIGPATNEKLFF
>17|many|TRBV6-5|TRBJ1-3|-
TGTGCCAGCAGTGTCTTCTGGGGGGCAGGGACTGGAAACACCATATATTTT
CASSVFWGAGTGNTIYF
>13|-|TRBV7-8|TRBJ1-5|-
TGTGCCAGCAAGACCGGGTGGGATCAGCCCCAGCATTTT
CASKTGWDQPQHF
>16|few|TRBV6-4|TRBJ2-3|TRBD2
TGTGCCAGCAGTGACTCGGGACTAGCTAGCACAGATACGCAGTATTTT
CASSDSGLASTDTQYF
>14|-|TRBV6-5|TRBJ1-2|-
TGTGCCAGCAGTTCCAACGATTACAGATATGGCTACACCTTC
CASSSNDYRYGYTF
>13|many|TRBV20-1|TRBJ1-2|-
TGCAGTGCCCGCCGGGACTTCTCCCAGGGCTACACCTTC
CSARRDFSQGYTF
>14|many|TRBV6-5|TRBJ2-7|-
TGTGCCAGCATGCTCCGGGACCGGGACAATGAGCAGTACTTC
CASMLRDRDNEQYF
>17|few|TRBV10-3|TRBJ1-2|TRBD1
TGTGCCGTACGATCCGGGACAGGCCTCTTGACGGGCTATGGCTACACCTTC
CAVRSGTGLLTGYGYTF
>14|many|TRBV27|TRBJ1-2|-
TGTGCCAGCAGTCCTCAGCCGGGACGCTATGGCTACACCTTC
CASSPQPGRYGYTF
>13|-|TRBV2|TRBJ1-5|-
TGTGCCAGCGGGGTTGGAGGCAATCAGCCCCAGCATTTT
CASGVGGNQPQHF
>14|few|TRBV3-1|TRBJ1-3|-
TGTGCCAGCAGCCGACAGTTAGAAAAAGGCACCATATATTTT
CASSRQLEKGTIYF
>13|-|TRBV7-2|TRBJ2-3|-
TGTGCCAGCAGCTACCCGCCCCTCAATACGCAGTATTTT
CASSYPPLNTQYF
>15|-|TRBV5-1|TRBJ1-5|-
TGCGCCAGCAGCTCGAGTCCAGGTAGCAATCAGCCCCAGCATTTT
CASSSSPGSNQPQHF
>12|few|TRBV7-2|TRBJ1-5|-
TGTGCCAGCAGCAGCCTTCGTCAGCCCCAGCATTTT
CASSSLRQPQHF
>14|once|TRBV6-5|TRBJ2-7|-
TGTGCCAGCAGTTACTCGAGGGGGGTGGGAGAGCAGTACTTC
CASSYSRGVGEQYF
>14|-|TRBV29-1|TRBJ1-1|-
TGCAGCGTTGATGGCAGGTGGGCAGGCACTGAAGCTTTCTTT
CSVDGRWAGTEAFF